These 4 T cell receptor beta chains were sequenced from one sample in a study of T cell repertoires in aging, cancer and after chemotherapy. TRB rearrangements spanning V, D and J were amplified using mixed TRB-A/B primers. TCRdb re-derived calls from the multiplex PCR reads in MiXCR, one entry per CDR3 protein. In the table there are roughly 6,200 distinct CDR3 sequences, roughly a quarter of which are singletons. Peripheral blood genomic DNA, not sorted cells or RNA, was the template. The sequencing input was blood. The receptors were sampled from a human donor in good health.

This clonotype was counted only a few times. The J gene is TRBJ2-5, the V gene TRBV18; a possible D gene is TRBD1 (7 bases). V gave up 0 bases and J gave up 4 bases, with 18 bases separating them. The CDR3 extends over 17 amino acids. Per germline, CDR1 KGHSH and CDR2 LQKENI. In DNA, the CDR3 is TGTGCCAGCTCACCACCTTGGGGGGTGACAGGGAGAGAGACCCAGTACTTC. It specifies CASSPPWGVTGRETQYF. Looking up the rest from reference TRBV18 and TRBJ2-5 gives the full variable domain: NAGVMQNPRHLVRRRGQEARLRCSPMKGHSHVYWYRQLPEEGLKFMVYLQKENIIDESGMPKERFSAEFPKEGPSILRIQQVVRGDSAAYFCASSPPWGVTGRETQYFGPGTRLLVL.

The rearrangement links TRBV5-1 to TRBJ2-7, with 16 bases that match TRBD2. The CDR3 has 16 residues. V lost 3 bases, J lost 3 bases, and 3 bases stayed unmatched. Germline CDR1 reads SGHRS; CDR2 reads YFSETQ. The CDR3 region is CASSWGLAGGLYEQYF. The CDR3 DNA reads TGCGCCAGCAGCTGGGGACTAGCGGGAGGGCTCTACGAGCAGTACTTC.

This clonotype is categorized as medium-sized (0.01 to 0.1%). V usage is TRBV27 and J usage is TRBJ2-1, with TRBD2 identical over 13 bases. Germline CDR1 is MNHEY and CDR2 is SMNVEV (reference sequence). Trimming cost V 5 bases and J 7 bases; bases outside gene matches: 14. CDR3 length: 18 amino acids. The CDR3 sequence: CASSRGGAWTSGSNEQFF. The DNA of the CDR3 is TGTGCCAGCAGTAGGGGGGGGGCGTGGACTAGCGGGAGTAATGAGCAGTTCTTC.

The chain couples TRBV4-1 to TRBJ2-7, with 11 nucleotides matching TRBD2. Germline CDR1 MGHRA, CDR2 YSYEKL. CDR3 length: 15 residues. With 1 base clipped from V and 2 bases from J, the junction kept 1 base outside the gene matches. For the CDR3, the DNA is TGCGCCAGCAGCCAAGTACTAGCGGGAGCCTACGAGCAGTACTTC. This gives the protein CASSQVLAGAYEQYF.